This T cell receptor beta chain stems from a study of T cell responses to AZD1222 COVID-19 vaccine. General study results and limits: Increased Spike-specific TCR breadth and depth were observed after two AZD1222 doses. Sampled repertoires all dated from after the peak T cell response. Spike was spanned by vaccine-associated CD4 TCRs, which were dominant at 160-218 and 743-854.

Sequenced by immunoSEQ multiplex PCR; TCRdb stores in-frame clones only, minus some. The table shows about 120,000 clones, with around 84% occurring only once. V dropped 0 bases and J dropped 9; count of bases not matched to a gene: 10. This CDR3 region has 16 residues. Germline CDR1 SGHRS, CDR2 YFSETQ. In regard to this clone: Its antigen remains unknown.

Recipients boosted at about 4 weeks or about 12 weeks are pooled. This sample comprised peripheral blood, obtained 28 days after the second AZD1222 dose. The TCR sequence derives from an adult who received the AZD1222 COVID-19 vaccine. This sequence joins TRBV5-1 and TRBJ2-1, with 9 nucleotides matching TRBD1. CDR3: CASSLVQGAVGSEQFF. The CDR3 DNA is TGCGCCAGCAGCTTGGTACAGGGGGCAGTGGGGAGTGAGCAGTTCTTC.